The 12 T cell receptor beta chains listed next were all sequenced from one sample in a study of blood T cell repertoires in COVID-19. TCRdb's table, derived via immunoSEQ multiplex PCR, lists solely in-frame clones and lacks some. The sample holds 210,000 or so clones, 89% seen once. The sequenced material came from peripheral blood. Source of these receptors: a man aged 35 to 55 with acute or convalescent COVID-19.

This clone was picked up a small number of times. The V and J genes are TRBV12-3 or TRBV12-4 and TRBJ1-2; 7 bases map to TRBD1. The CDR3 is 11 residues long. J lost 7 bases, V lost 5 bases, and 1 base had no gene match. The DNA of the CDR3 is TGTGCCAGCAGTACAGGGGTTGGCTACACCTTC. Amino acids: CASSTGVGYTF.

The genes are TRBV6-1 and TRBJ2-1; 7 positions agree with TRBD1. V lost 3 bases to trimming and J lost 4 bases; unmatched junction nucleotides: 6. This CDR3 has 15 residues. Germline V gives CDR1 MNHNS, CDR2 SASEGT. CDR3 nucleotide sequence: TGTGCCAGCAGTGATGGGACAGTCCCTTACAATGAGCAGTTCTTC. It is translated as CASSDGTVPYNEQFF.

This chain connects TRBV4-2 to TRBJ2-1; 8 bases line up with TRBD1. CDR3 length: 16 amino acids. Losses at the gene ends were 0 bases for V and 3 bases for J; bases not matched to a gene: 4. Per germline, CDR1 LGHNA and CDR2 YNFKEQ. The CDR3 loop is CASSQDDRGSYNEQFF. The DNA of the CDR3 is TGTGCCAGCAGCCAAGATGACAGGGGAAGCTACAATGAGCAGTTCTTC.

This chain joins TRBV7-2 and TRBJ2-3, with D possibly being TRBD1 (7 bases). V was trimmed by 6 bases and J by 6 bases, leaving 13 bases between them. The CDR3 totals 13 residues. From germline, CDR1 is SGHTA and CDR2 FQGNSA. The CDR3 DNA sequence: TGTGCCAGCAGATTGACAGGGAGGGATACGCAGTATTTT. Protein: CASRLTGRDTQYF.

The chain employs TRBV29-1 and TRBJ2-5; 10 positions agree with TRBD2. The CDR3 spans 16 residues. Losses at the gene ends were 2 bases for V and 0 bases for J; bases not matched to a gene: 6. Germline V gene lookup returns CDR1 SQVTM and CDR2 ANQGSEA. The CDR3 nucleotides are TGCAGCGTTGAATCGGTAGCGGGGGGCAACCAAGAGACCCAGTACTTC. Translated, it gives CSVESVAGGNQETQYF. The full variable domain, completed using reference TRBV29-1 and TRBJ2-5, is SAVISQKPSRDICQRGTSLTIQCQVDSQVTMMFWYRQQPGQSLTLIATANQGSEATYESGFVIDKFPISRPNLTFSTLTVSNMSPEDSSIYLCSVESVAGGNQETQYFGPGTRLLVL.

This sequence joins TRBV30 and TRBJ2-1, with 7 bases that match TRBD2. With 2 bases clipped from V and 7 bases from J, the junction kept 14 bases outside the gene matches. The CDR3 has 16 residues. Germline V gives CDR1 GTSNPN, CDR2 SVGIG (reference sequence). The CDR3 DNA reads TGTGCCTGGAGTCGGCTGGTAGGGAGGGGACGGAATGAGCAGTTCTTC. Its protein product is CAWSRLVGRGRNEQFF.

The chain has TRBV14 and TRBJ1-5; D ambiguous. Germline lookup yields CDR1 SGHDN and CDR2 FVKESK. This CDR3 is 16 amino acids long. Trimming took 3 bases from V and 4 from J, leaving 16 bases between them. CDR3 DNA: TGTGCCAGCAGCCAGAAAGGGAGCAGCCCTAATCAGCCCCAGCATTTT. Translated, it gives CASSQKGSSPNQPQHF.

V usage is TRBV10-3 and J usage is TRBJ1-4; D not resolved. The CDR3 extends over 15 amino acids. The ends were cut back, 3 bases at V and 3 bases at J, with 11 bases in the middle. Per germline, CDR1 ENHRY and CDR2 SYGVKD. The CDR3 here is CAISDPRGPNEKLFF. The CDR3 DNA follows: TGTGCCATCAGTGATCCTCGGGGTCCTAATGAAAAACTGTTTTTT.

The genes are TRBV6-5 and TRBJ1-1; D may be TRBD1 (5 bases). Trimming cost V 5 bases and J 11 bases, with 18 bases left between them. The CDR3 length is 13 residues. In germline, CDR1 is MNHEY, CDR2 SVGAGI. CDR3 nucleotides: TGTGCCAGCAGTCGTCAGGGTGTTGGTGCCGCTTTCTTT. Encoded protein: CASSRQGVGAAFF.

This sequence joins TRBV5-5 and TRBJ1-1; no clear D gene. Trimming left V 4 bases short and J 5 bases short, with 15 bases between. There are 14 residues in the CDR3. Germline V gene sequence: CDR1 SGHKS, CDR2 YYEKEE (reference sequence). The CDR3 DNA sequence: TGTGCCAGCAGCGCCGGAGGCGCGAGGACTGAAGCTTTCTTT. Translation: CASSAGGARTEAFF.

V and J are TRBV7-2 and TRBJ1-2, with 12 bases fitting TRBD1. The germline gives CDR1 SGHTA, CDR2 FQGNSA. The CDR3 loop spans 14 amino acids. Trimming at V came to 5 bases and at J to 8 bases, leaving 6 bases not matched to a gene. The CDR3 DNA reads as TGTGCCAGCAGCGGAGGGACAGGGGGCGGAGGCTACACCTTC. Amino acid sequence: CASSGGTGGGGYTF.

This clone was picked up a small number of times. The rearrangement joins TRBV7-2 to TRBJ2-2; 12 bases are shared with TRBD2. CDR3 length: 15 amino acids. V was pared by 4 bases and J by 5 bases, with 2 bases of the junction left unmatched. The germline V gene encodes CDR1 SGHTA and CDR2 FQGNSA. The DNA for the CDR3 is TGTGCCAGCAGCTCTAGCGGGGGGGTGACCGGGGAGCTGTTTTTT. This sequence encodes CASSSSGGVTGELFF.